The 13 T cell receptor beta chains below come from one sample, sequenced in a study of blood T cell repertoires in COVID-19. The method was immunoSEQ multiplex PCR; TCRdb's version includes in-frame clones alone and lacks a portion of them. The repertoire has approximately 140,000 clones, roughly 90% of them found once; the top ten carry approximately 4.1%. Sequenced sample: peripheral blood. The source of these receptors is a woman aged 55-70 years with active or convalescent COVID-19.

The chain combines TRBV7-2 with TRBJ1-5; D is perhaps TRBD1 (5 bases). This CDR3 comprises 15 residues. From germline, CDR1 is SGHTA and CDR2 FQGNSA. V gave up 0 bases and J gave up 5 bases, with 11 bases separating them. In DNA form, the CDR3 reads TGTGCCAGCAGCTTAGCGCGGGGAGGGGATCAGCCCCAGCATTTT. It is translated as CASSLARGGDQPQHF.

This chain connects TRBV19 to TRBJ1-5, with D uncertain. The CDR3 covers 13 residues. Germline CDR1 and CDR2: LNHDA and SQIVND (reference sequence). Trimming left V 6 bases short and J 6 bases short, with 12 bases between. The CDR3 region is CASSWGEGQPQHF. CDR3 nucleotide sequence: TGTGCCAGTAGCTGGGGAGAGGGTCAGCCCCAGCATTTT.

The gene calls are TRBV2 and TRBJ2-7; the D gene is possibly TRBD1 (6 bases). The CDR3 is 14 amino acids. Germline V lookup: CDR1 SNHLY, CDR2 FYNNEI. Deletions cut 6 bases from V and 0 bases from J, with 12 bases between. The CDR3 bases are TGTGCCAGCAGCGGGACAATATACTCCTACGAGCAGTACTTC. Protein: CASSGTIYSYEQYF.

This sequence joins TRBV5-6 and TRBJ1-1, with D uncertain. The CDR3 length is 12 residues. Germline assignment: CDR1 SGHDT and CDR2 YYEEEE. Deletions cut 0 bases from V and 7 bases from J, with 7 bases between. Here the CDR3 DNA reads TGTGCCAGCAGCTTGGTCACAGATGAAGCTTTCTTT. Translation gives CASSLVTDEAFF.

The gene calls are TRBV10-1 and TRBJ1-2; D gene ambiguous. V was cut by 3 bases and J by 7 bases, with 12 bases left in between. The CDR3 spans 13 residues. Germline V CDR1 and CDR2: WNHNN, SYGVQD (reference sequence). The CDR3 DNA sequence: TGCGCCAGCAGTGAAACAGCCACATCTGGCTACACCTTC. Its translation: CASSETATSGYTF.

The CDR3 nucleotides read TGTGCCAGCTCACCAGGACAGGGAAGAAAAACTGAAGCTTTCTTT. Translated, it gives CASSPGQGRKTEAFF. The genes are TRBV18 and TRBJ1-1, with 8 bases identical to TRBD1. The CDR3 loop spans 15 amino acids. Germline lookup yields CDR1 KGHSH and CDR2 LQKENI. The trim removed 2 bases at V and 5 bases at J, leaving 7 bases unmatched.

This clone was seen a few times. The rearrangement joins TRBV7-8 to TRBJ2-2; no reliable D call. Germline loops: CDR1 SGHVS, CDR2 FQNEAQ. V lost 5 bases, J lost 6 bases, and 10 bases lay in between. The length of the CDR3 is 13 residues. As DNA, the CDR3 is TGTGCCAGCAGCCAACTTCTCGCCGGGGAGCTGTTTTTT. It yields the protein CASSQLLAGELFF. Full variable domain (missing parts from reference TRBV7-8 and TRBJ2-2): GAGVSQSPRYKVAKRGQDVALRCDPISGHVSLFWYQQALGQGPEFLTYFQNEAQLDKSGLPSDRFFAERPEGSVSTLKIQRTQQEDSAVYLCASSQLLAGELFFGEGSRLTVL.

V gene TRBV25-1 combines with J gene TRBJ2-7; the match to TRBD2 covers 8 bases. In germline, CDR1 is MGHDK, CDR2 SYGVNS. CDR3 size: 14 residues. V trimming: 6 bases; J trimming: 5 bases; junction bases outside the gene matches: 9. CDR3: CASSPGRGADEQYF. For the CDR3, the DNA is TGTGCCAGCAGCCCCGGGAGGGGGGCGGACGAGCAGTACTTC.

The rearrangement joins TRBV19 to TRBJ1-1, with TRBD1 matching 8 bases. V shed 4 bases, J shed 1 base, and the junction held 5 bases outside the gene matches. This CDR3 comprises 15 residues. Germline-derived CDR1 and CDR2 are LNHDA and SQIVND (reference sequence). CDR3 region: CASSKQGGTNTEAFF. CDR3 coding DNA: TGTGCCAGTAGTAAACAGGGGGGAACGAACACTGAAGCTTTCTTT. Full variable domain (missing parts from reference TRBV19 and TRBJ1-1): DGGITQSPKYLFRKEGQNVTLSCEQNLNHDAMYWYRQDPGQGLRLIYYSQIVNDFQKGDIAEGYSVSREKKESFPLTVTSAQKNPTAFYLCASSKQGGTNTEAFFGQGTRLTVV.

The CDR3 loop reads CAWSVQGAGEQFF. The CDR3 nucleotides read TGTGCCTGGAGTGTACAGGGGGCTGGTGAGCAGTTCTTC. The chain combines TRBV30 with TRBJ2-1; 9 bases line up with TRBD1. There are 13 residues in the CDR3. CDR1 GTSNPN and CDR2 SVGIG come from the germline V gene (reference sequence). The trim removed 0 bases at V and 9 bases at J, leaving 3 bases unmatched.

The chain couples TRBV18 to TRBJ2-4; TRBD2 is a possible D gene (5 bases). The V end lost 0 bases, the J end lost 6 bases, and 12 bases lay between the germline ends. The CDR3 is 15 residues long. Germline loops: CDR1 KGHSH, CDR2 LQKENI. CDR3 protein: CASSPPPGNANIQYF. The CDR3 nucleotides read TGTGCCAGCTCACCACCCCCCGGGAATGCAAACATTCAGTACTTC.

The chain carries TRBV2 and TRBJ2-5; 11 bases agree with TRBD2. This CDR3 spans 15 amino acids. The J segment lost 5 bases and the V segment lost 6 bases, leaving 8 bases of the junction unmatched. Germline assignment: CDR1 SNHLY and CDR2 FYNNEI. This CDR3 reads CASSPLAGVGETQYF. The CDR3 DNA reads as TGTGCCAGCAGCCCACTAGCGGGGGTTGGTGAGACCCAGTACTTC.

V and J are TRBV5-1 and TRBJ1-2; possibly TRBD1 for D (5 bases). CDR1 and CDR2 (germline): SGHRS, YFSETQ. Deletions cut 0 bases from V and 6 bases from J, with 12 bases between. The CDR3 consists of 14 residues. The CDR3 here is CASSLGVTEHGYTF. For the CDR3, the DNA is TGCGCCAGCAGCTTGGGGGTGACAGAACATGGCTACACCTTC.